One and the same sample provided the 8 T cell receptor beta chains below, sequenced in a study of CD8 T cells in ankylosing spondylitis. Findings and caveats of the study: One TCR beta motif, made up of 7 or 8 highly homologous variants, appeared characteristic of ankylosing spondylitis blood.

One entry per CDR3 protein, called by TCRdb with MiXCR from the 5' RACE reads. The table lists about 840,000 distinct CDR3 sequences, 10% to 15% of them singletons. Which antigens these TCRs recognize remains unknown. Sample: blood, either unsorted or a sorted T cell fraction (not recorded which). The receptor set was obtained from a male donor with ankylosing spondylitis.

This clonotype was seen more than once but under ten times. The chain joins TRBV20-1 to TRBJ2-3; D is tentatively TRBD1 or TRBD2 (5 bases each). CDR1 is DFQATT, CDR2 SNEGSKA, per germline (reference sequence). This CDR3 has 12 residues. Trimming shortened V by 6 bases and J by 4 bases, and 11 bases separated the two germline ends. CDR3 sequence (DNA): TGCAGTGCCAATCGGGGCCCAGATACGCAGTATTTT. Amino acids: CSANRGPDTQYF.

This chain connects TRBV28 to TRBJ2-3; 9 nucleotides align to TRBD2. J lost 1 base, V lost 6 bases, and 14 bases had no gene match. The CDR3 is made up of 18 amino acids. Germline CDR1 is MDHEN and CDR2 is SYDVKM. CDR3 nucleotide sequence: TGTGCCAGCAGCAAGCCGACTAGCGGCTTTTTTGGCACAGATACGCAGTATTTT. This codes for CASSKPTSGFFGTDTQYF.

CDR3 coding DNA: TGCGCCAGCAAGGGACAGATGAACACCGGGGAGCTGTTTTTT. Residues: CASKGQMNTGELFF. This chain links TRBV5-1 with TRBJ2-2; 7 nucleotides match TRBD1. The CDR3 has 14 residues. The V segment lost 6 bases and the J segment 1 base; nucleotides outside the gene matches: 3. Germline CDR1 is SGHRS and CDR2 is YFSETQ.

This clonotype appeared many times. The chain joins TRBV12-3 or TRBV12-4 to TRBJ1-2; tentatively, D is TRBD1 (5 bases). V lost 3 bases, J lost 8 bases, and 10 bases lay in between. The CDR3 totals 12 residues. CDR3 residues: CASSLVWGGYTF. The DNA for the CDR3 is TGTGCCAGCAGTTTGGTCTGGGGCGGCTACACCTTC.

This clonotype occurred a few times. The chain couples TRBV6-1 to TRBJ1-1; D is unclear. This CDR3 comprises 11 residues. V was pared by 0 bases and J by 11 bases, with 7 bases between. Germline CDR1 reads MNHNS; CDR2 reads SASEGT. CDR3 DNA: TGTGCCAGCAGTGAAGCGGATGAGGCTTTCTTT. As protein: CASSEADEAFF.

The V and J genes are TRBV3-1 and TRBJ2-2, with 7 bases aligning to TRBD2. Germline V lookup: CDR1 LGHDT, CDR2 YNNKEL (reference sequence). The CDR3 consists of 15 residues. V gave up 6 bases and J gave up 2 bases; unmatched junction bases: 6. This chain's CDR3 is CASRTRLANTGELFF. Written as DNA, the CDR3 is TGTGCCAGCAGGACCCGACTAGCTAACACCGGGGAGCTGTTTTTT.

Only a few counts were recorded for this clonotype. The chain has TRBV20-1 and TRBJ2-3; the D gene is possibly TRBD2 (6 bases). CDR3 size: 13 residues. Germline assignment: CDR1 DFQATT and CDR2 SNEGSKA (reference sequence). V was pared by 6 bases and J by 5 bases, with 15 bases between. The CDR3 region has the DNA TGCAGTGCCCAAGCGGGTCAGGGAGATACGCAGTATTTT. It codes for CSAQAGQGDTQYF.

This clonotype was detected only a few times. This sequence joins TRBV4-1 and TRBJ2-4; D is unresolved. V was shortened by 2 bases and J by 6 bases, with 11 bases between the two germline ends. Germline CDR1 reads MGHRA; CDR2 reads YSYEKL. This CDR3 contains 14 residues. CDR3 DNA: TGCGCCAGCAGCCAAAAAGAGGTTAGAAACATTCAGTACTTC. Its protein product is CASSQKEVRNIQYF.